A selection of T cell receptor beta chains follows, all from one sample in a study of cytomegalovirus exposure and HLA in healthy donors. TCRdb keeps only in-frame clones here, not all; method: immunoSEQ multiplex PCR. Of fewer than 200,000 clones in the sample, over 70% were seen once. The sequenced sample was PBMCs. These receptors were obtained from a man in his forties in good health and CMV-seropositive. CDR3s include the opening cysteine and the closing phenylalanine or tryptophan. Fields, in order: D gene, J gene, clone size, V gene, CDR3 DNA, CDR3 protein. A D gene is named only where the DNA matches it firmly. The size field is filled for only some rows; it gives once, few, many or a size class.

D gene: -
J gene: TRBJ2-5
clone size: -
V gene: TRBV28
CDR3 DNA: TGTGCCAGCACCCTCCCGGGGCGCGGAGGGGAGACCCAGTACTTC
CDR3 protein: CASTLPGRGGETQYF

D gene: -
J gene: TRBJ1-1
clone size: -
V gene: TRBV30
CDR3 DNA: TGTGCCTGGAGTGAGCAACGAGGCACTGAAGCTTTCTTT
CDR3 protein: CAWSEQRGTEAFF

D gene: -
J gene: TRBJ1-5
clone size: few
V gene: TRBV6-1
CDR3 DNA: TGTGCCACCACGGCGGGATGGGGTCAGCCCCAGCATTTT
CDR3 protein: CATTAGWGQPQHF

D gene: TRBD1
J gene: TRBJ1-2
clone size: -
V gene: TRBV19
CDR3 DNA: TGTGCCAGTAGCAGCGGACAGGGCACTAACTATGGCTACACCTTC
CDR3 protein: CASSSGQGTNYGYTF

D gene: -
J gene: TRBJ2-2
clone size: -
V gene: TRBV14
CDR3 DNA: TGTGCCAGCAGTCCGCTGACAACGAACACCGGGGAGCTGTTTTTT
CDR3 protein: CASSPLTTNTGELFF

D gene: -
J gene: TRBJ1-1
clone size: -
V gene: TRBV6-5
CDR3 DNA: TGTGCCAGCATTCGGGATACTGAAGCTTTCTTT
CDR3 protein: CASIRDTEAFF

D gene: TRBD2
J gene: TRBJ2-1
clone size: -
V gene: TRBV5-1
CDR3 DNA: TGCGCCAGCAGCTTCGGACTAGCGGGAGACAATGAGCAGTTCTTC
CDR3 protein: CASSFGLAGDNEQFF

D gene: TRBD1
J gene: TRBJ2-2
clone size: -
V gene: TRBV6-6
CDR3 DNA: TGTGCCAGCACCGGGGGACAGGGGGGCACCGGGGAGCTGTTTTTT
CDR3 protein: CASTGGQGGTGELFF

D gene: TRBD1
J gene: TRBJ2-2
clone size: -
V gene: TRBV7-9
CDR3 DNA: TGTGCCAGCAGCTTAGCCGGGACAGGGGTAGCCGGGGAGCTGTTTTTT
CDR3 protein: CASSLAGTGVAGELFF

D gene: -
J gene: TRBJ2-1
clone size: few
V gene: TRBV15
CDR3 DNA: TGTGCCACCAGCAGAGATCTGGGCGGGGTTGAGCAGTTCTTC
CDR3 protein: CATSRDLGGVEQFF